Presented here are 30 T cell receptor beta chains from one specimen sequenced in a study of breast tumors, draining lymph nodes, adjacent tissues. Each CDR3 protein gets one entry after TCRdb re-called the multiplex PCR reads with MiXCR. The table records approximately 300,000 distinct CDR3 sequences, under 35% of them present only once. Axillary draining lymph nodes of breast cancer patients supplied the node samples. The material sequenced was axillary lymph node tissue. These receptors originate from a female donor with breast cancer. Some clones in this sample may be carry-over from other donors' samples.

This clonotype turned up a few times. A read error may be the cause here, since a much bigger clone is one base away. The V call is TRBV5-8, the J call TRBJ2-5; 8 bases match TRBD1. The CDR3 runs to 15 residues. Per germline, CDR1 SGHTS and CDR2 YDEGEE. CDR3 bases: TGTGCCAGCGGCTTAGGACAGGGTATGACAGAGACCCAGTACTTC. Encoded protein: CASGLGQGMTETQYF. The full variable domain, in which reference TRBV5-8 and TRBJ2-5 provide the parts outside the CDR3, is EAGVTQSPTHLIKTRGQQATLRCSPISGHTSVYWYQQALGLGLQFLLWYDEGEERNRGNFPPRFSGRQFPNYSSELNVNALELEDSALYLCASGLGQGMTETQYFGPGTRLLVL.

This clonotype came up many times. CDR3 sequence (DNA): TGTGCCAGCAGCGTAGCCCGCGGGGGGGCAGGGAGAAATGGCTACACCTTC. This codes for CASSVARGGAGRNGYTF. This sequence joins TRBV9 and TRBJ1-2; weak D call: TRBD1 (6 bases). With 0 bases removed from V and 6 bases from J, the gap between germline ends came to 21 bases. The length of the CDR3 is 17 residues. Germline-derived CDR1 and CDR2 are SGDLS and YYNGEE.

CDR3 region: CASRLPGTSEQYF. In nucleotides, the CDR3 is TGTGCCAGCAGACTTCCGGGAACCTCCGAGCAGTACTTC. This chain uses TRBV11-2 with TRBJ2-7, with TRBD2 as a possible D gene (5 bases). V was pared by 6 bases and J by 6 bases, with 15 bases between. The V gene's germline CDR1 is SGHAT and CDR2 FQNNGV. The CDR3 totals 13 residues.

Many counts were recorded for this clonotype. The rearrangement uses TRBV6-1 and TRBJ1-2, with D perhaps matching TRBD1 (6 bases). Trimming took 7 bases from V and 5 from J, leaving 20 bases between them. The CDR3 contains 15 residues. Germline-derived CDR1 and CDR2 are MNHNS and SASEGT. This CDR3 is CASTLGSDSEYGYTF. The CDR3 DNA reads as TGTGCCAGCACTTTAGGTTCGGACAGCGAATATGGCTACACCTTC.

This clonotype was counted only a few times. A much larger clone differs from this one at a single base, so this may be a read error. The CDR3 DNA reads as TGTGCCAGCAGCTCGGGGCTAGCGGCAGGGCTGGGCCAAGAGACCCAGTACTTC. Amino acid sequence: CASSSGLAAGLGQETQYF. The chain has TRBV11-2 and TRBJ2-5; 7 nucleotides agree with TRBD2. The CDR3 loop spans 18 amino acids. J was trimmed by 1 base and V by 4 bases; bases with no gene match: 15. Germline CDR1 SGHAT, CDR2 FQNNGV. Filled out from reference TRBV11-2 and TRBJ2-5, the complete variable domain reads EAGVAQSPRYKIIEKRQSVAFWCNPISGHATLYWYQQILGQGPKLLIQFQNNGVVDDSQLPKDRFSAERLKGVDSTLKIQPAKLEDSAVYLCASSSGLAAGLGQETQYFGPGTRLLVL.

This clonotype was observed a few times. The V gene is TRBV3-2, the J gene TRBJ2-5; the table's D gene call, TRBD2, was not cross checked with the DNA. TRBV3-2 is assigned pseudogene status. This CDR3 comprises 17 residues. The CDR3 nucleotides read TGTGCCAGCAGCCAAGAAAAAGTCGGGAGGCCCAAGGAGACCCAGTACTTC. It codes for CASSQEKVGRPKETQYF.

On this clonotype: This may stem from a read error, because a much larger clone lies one nucleotide away. The J gene is TRBJ2-3, the V gene TRBV6-1, with D possibly being TRBD2 (6 bases). V shed 11 bases and J shed 3 bases, with 21 bases lying between them. The V gene's germline CDR1 is MNHNS and CDR2 SASEGT. This CDR3 comprises 15 residues. The CDR3 loop reads CAPFASGAGTDTQYF. The CDR3 nucleotides are TGTGCCCCCTTTGCGTCGGGAGCGGGTACAGATACGCAGTATTTT.

This clonotype showed up many times. This rearrangement joins TRBV7-9 to TRBJ1-4; D may be TRBD1 (5 bases). The length of the CDR3 is 15 residues. Looked up from germline, CDR1 is SEHNR and CDR2 is FQNEAQ (reference sequence). Trimming stripped 5 bases from V and 5 bases from J, with 15 bases between. CDR3 in DNA: TGTGCCAGCAGCCGAACCGGGACGGAAAATGAAAAACTGTTTTTT. It yields the protein CASSRTGTENEKLFF.

This sequence joins TRBV20-1 and TRBJ2-3, with 10 nucleotides matching TRBD2. The CDR3 is 15 residues long. The trim removed 2 bases at V and 5 bases at J, leaving 7 bases unmatched. Germline CDR1 is DFQATT and CDR2 is SNEGSKA (reference sequence). CDR3 sequence: CSARLAGVWGDTQYF. The CDR3 DNA reads as TGCAGTGCTAGACTAGCGGGAGTGTGGGGAGATACGCAGTATTTT.

With regard to this clonotype: A much bigger clone sits one base away, suggesting this may be a read error. This chain links TRBV11-1 with TRBJ2-7, with 13 bases that match TRBD2. The CDR3 loop spans 18 amino acids. Germline CDR1 is SGHAT and CDR2 is FQDESV (reference sequence). The CDR3 DNA reads TGTGCCAGCAGCCACGGACTAGCGGGAGTCACCGGGGCCTACGGGCAGTACTTC. Translation gives CASSHGLAGVTGAYGQYF. The variable domain in full, completed from reference TRBV11-1 and TRBJ2-7, reads EAEVAQSPRYKITEKSQAVAFWCDPISGHATLYWYRQILGQGPELLVQFQDESVVDDSQLPKDRFSAERLKGVDSTLKIQPAELGDSAMYLCASSHGLAGVTGAYGQYFGPGTRLTVT.

Remarks on this clonotype: A much larger clone differs from this one at a single base, so this may be a read error. This chain links TRBV20-1 with TRBJ2-7; D is possibly TRBD1 or TRBD2 (6 bases each). Germline CDR1 DFQATT, CDR2 SNEGSKA (reference sequence). V dropped 4 bases and J dropped 5 bases, with 21 bases sitting between them. The CDR3 covers 15 residues. The CDR3: CSAKGGASGPNEQYF. In DNA form, the CDR3 reads TGCAGTGCTAAGGGGGGCGCGTCGGGTCCCAACGAGCAGTACTTC.

V usage is TRBV9 and J usage is TRBJ1-4; D is unresolved. The length of the CDR3 is 14 residues. Trimming shortened V by 7 bases and J by 1 base, and 11 bases separated the two germline ends. In germline, CDR1 is SGDLS, CDR2 YYNGEE. CDR3 loop: CASVASLTNEKLFF. DNA for the CDR3: TGTGCCAGCGTCGCTAGCCTAACTAATGAAAAACTGTTTTTT.

This clonotype was observed many times. The V and J genes are TRBV24-1 and TRBJ2-2; D may be TRBD1 (6 bases). The CDR3 sequence is 13 residues long. V shed 5 bases and J shed 7 bases, with 10 bases lying between them. Per the germline V gene, CDR1 is KGHDR and CDR2 is SFDVKD. For the CDR3, the DNA is TGTGCCACCAGTGCGACAGGTCTCGGGGAGCTGTTTTTT. Encoded protein: CATSATGLGELFF.

This clonotype has a count of ten or more. The chain links TRBV7-9 to TRBJ1-3; 7 bases are a match to TRBD1. The ends lost 5 bases at V and 5 bases at J; junction bases unmatched: 12. This CDR3 spans 16 amino acids. Germline lookup yields CDR1 SEHNR and CDR2 FQNEAQ (reference sequence). In DNA form, the CDR3 reads TGTGCCAGCAGCCCCGACAGGGTAGAAGTTAGAAACACCATATATTTT. It is translated as CASSPDRVEVRNTIYF.

This clonotype was seen many times. The V call is TRBV2, the J call TRBJ2-5; TRBD1 agrees at 8 bases. The junction had 6 bases not matched to a gene; V was cut back by 5 bases and J by 1 base. The CDR3 contains 15 residues. Germline CDR1 SNHLY, CDR2 FYNNEI. The chain's CDR3 is CASSWTGTFQETQYF. The CDR3 region has the DNA TGTGCCAGCAGTTGGACAGGGACCTTCCAAGAGACCCAGTACTTC.

The J gene is TRBJ1-1, the V gene TRBV20-1; D is uncertain. CDR3 length: 12 amino acids. V was cut by 0 bases and J by 5 bases, with 7 bases left in between. Germline loops: CDR1 DFQATT, CDR2 SNEGSKA (reference sequence). CDR3 residues: CSARDGNTEAFF. The CDR3 nucleotides are TGCAGTGCTAGAGATGGAAATACTGAAGCTTTCTTT.

The V gene is TRBV6-5, the J gene TRBJ2-2; 7 nucleotides align to TRBD1. The CDR3 runs to 15 residues. Germline lookup yields CDR1 MNHEY and CDR2 SVGAGI. Trimming took 2 bases from V and 4 from J; bases not matched to a gene: 4. This CDR3 reads CASSYAQGSTGELFF. The CDR3 DNA reads as TGTGCCAGCAGTTACGCACAGGGGTCCACCGGGGAGCTGTTTTTT.

This clonotype was seen repeatedly, ten times or more. This chain links TRBV5-1 with TRBJ2-7; 7 bases are shared with TRBD1. CDR1 and CDR2 from the germline V gene are SGHRS and YFSETQ. The length of the CDR3 is 14 residues. Trimming at V came to 5 bases and at J to 5 bases, leaving 10 bases not matched to a gene. Here the CDR3 reads CASRTEDRLNEQYF. CDR3 sequence (DNA): TGCGCCAGCAGAACGGAGGACAGGCTCAACGAGCAGTACTTC.

V and J are TRBV27 and TRBJ1-4; TRBD1 matches 10 bases. Germline V gene sequence: CDR1 MNHEY, CDR2 SMNVEV (reference sequence). Trimming took 8 bases from V and 7 from J; bases not matched to a gene: 1. The CDR3 length is 12 residues. DNA of the CDR3: TGTGCCAGCCGGACAGGGGGTGAAAAACTGTTTTTT. Translation: CASRTGGEKLFF.

The chain is built from TRBV29-1 and TRBJ1-1; no firm D call. Germline V gene data show CDR1 as SQVTM and CDR2 as ANQGSEA. The CDR3 sequence is 13 residues long. The V end lost 1 base, the J end lost 3 bases, and 9 bases lay between the germline ends. The CDR3 region is CSVEAPRYTEAFF. The CDR3 nucleotides read TGCAGCGTTGAAGCCCCCCGGTACACTGAAGCTTTCTTT.

The chain is built from TRBV2 and TRBJ2-6; the D is unclear. The length of the CDR3 is 13 residues. Germline CDR1 is SNHLY and CDR2 is FYNNEI. The ends were cut back, 5 bases at V and 4 bases at J, with 6 bases in the middle. CDR3 nucleotide sequence: TGTGCCAGCAGTCCGACAGGGGCCAACGTCCTGACTTTC. Translation gives CASSPTGANVLTF.

This clonotype has just a few counts. This may be a read error: a much more frequent sequence differs by one nucleotide. V usage is TRBV9 and J usage is TRBJ2-7; TRBD1 aligns across 10 bases. Germline CDR1 reads SGDLS; CDR2 reads YYNGEE. The CDR3 loop spans 14 amino acids. The CDR3 DNA reads TGTGCCAGCAGCGTAGGGACAGGGGGATACGAGCAGTCCTTC. Amino acids: CASSVGTGGYEQSF.

This clonotype was observed a few times. This chain connects TRBV18 to TRBJ2-2, with 8 positions matching TRBD2. V shed 8 bases, J shed 7 bases, and the junction held 12 bases outside the gene matches. The CDR3 has 15 residues. The V gene's germline CDR1 is KGHSH and CDR2 LQKENI. CDR3: CASQNMSGSVGELFF. The CDR3 bases are TGTGCCAGCCAGAACATGAGCGGGAGTGTCGGGGAGCTGTTTTTT.

On this clonotype itself: The DNA is left out, because the CDR3 cannot be placed on it with certainty; the CDR3 is given as TCRdb lists it. The chain links TRBV29-1 to TRBJ2-2; no DNA check was done on the table's D call, TRBD2. Per germline, CDR1 SQVTM and CDR2 ANQGSEA. The length of the CDR3 is 15 amino acids, counting both ends. The CDR3 reads CSVEPPQDHRGAVFF.

Regarding this clonotype: A read error is likely, as this CDR3 ends without the conserved phenylalanine or tryptophan. This sequence joins TRBV12-3 or TRBV12-4 and TRBJ2-1; D uncertain. V lost 3 bases and J lost 6, with 12 bases in between. This CDR3 is built from 14 residues. CDR3 loop: CASSFLPGPNEQFL. The CDR3 DNA follows: TGTGCCAGCAGTTTCCTCCCTGGGCCCAATGAGCAGTTCTTG.

This clonotype has ten or more counts. The CDR3 DNA sequence: TGTGCCGGAACCGGGAGAGCAGGGGCAGATACGCAGTATTTT. Amino acid sequence: CAGTGRAGADTQYF. The rearrangement joins TRBV6-1 to TRBJ2-3; D is possibly TRBD1 or TRBD2 (6 bases each). Germline values: CDR1 MNHNS, CDR2 SASEGT. V was trimmed by 11 bases and J by 4 bases, leaving 19 bases between them. The CDR3 sequence is 14 residues long.

As concerns this clonotype: A single base separates this from a much larger clone, so it may be a read error. The chain is built from TRBV12-3 or TRBV12-4 and TRBJ1-5; maybe TRBD1 (5 bases). This CDR3 region has 15 residues. V was trimmed by 3 bases and J by 1 base, leaving 10 bases between them. CDR3 coding DNA: TGTGCCAGCAGTTTTTGTAGGGACAGCAATCAGCCCCAGCATTTT. The encoded protein is CASSFCRDSNQPQHF.

The sample holds many counts of this clonotype. The germline gene is not matched at one end of the junction; a read error may be the cause. The chain recombines TRBV15 with TRBJ2-7; weak D call: TRBD1 (6 bases). The CDR3 sequence is 14 residues long. In germline, CDR1 is LNHNV, CDR2 YYDKDF (reference sequence). CDR3 DNA: TGTGCCACCGGCAGGGGAACTGATTCCTACGAGCAGTACTTC. Encoded protein: CATGRGTDSYEQYF.

This clonotype was observed at least ten times. Possible read error: a much larger clone is one base away. The gene calls are TRBV20-1 and TRBJ1-6, with D perhaps TRBD1 (6 bases). The V end lost 5 bases, the J end lost 7 bases, and 21 bases lay between the germline ends. This CDR3 has 16 amino acids. Germline CDR1 and CDR2: DFQATT and SNEGSKA (reference sequence). CDR3 amino acids: CSAHPRTDRHNSPLHF. The CDR3 region has the DNA TGCAGTGCTCACCCCCGGACAGACCGTCACAATTCACCCCTCCACTTT.

On this clonotype itself: This may come from a read error, since a much larger clone is one base off. The J gene is TRBJ2-4, the V gene TRBV15, with 10 bases that match TRBD1. V trimming: 3 bases; J trimming: 4 bases; junction bases outside the gene matches: 3. Germline CDR1 and CDR2: LNHNV and YYDKDF (reference sequence). The CDR3 is made up of 15 amino acids. As DNA, the CDR3 is TGTGCCACCAGCAGGCCGGGACAGGGGAAAAACATTCAGTACTTC. It specifies CATSRPGQGKNIQYF.